This entry is about one TCR beta chain. Its antigen is currently unknown. The table came from immunoSEQ multiplex PCR; TCRdb's copy has only in-frame clones and leaves some out. The data contain 2 million to 2.5 million clones, approximately 94% of them singletons. These data originate in a study of shared clonotypes between healthy human individuals. Study-wide findings and caveats: Only blood was sampled, and tissue TCR repertoires likely differ from blood ones.

Trimming cost V 7 bases and J 4 bases, with 10 bases left between them. The CDR3 runs to 12 residues. Germline CDR1 and CDR2: SEHNR and FQNEAQ (reference sequence). The rearrangement uses TRBV7-9 and TRBJ1-2; D not certain. Specimen: naive CD4+ T cells sorted from blood. Subset in this sample: CD45RA+ positively selected. The sequence was collected from a man aged 18 to 30 in good health. The CDR3 DNA is TGTGCCAGCACCGACGGCCCCTATGGCTACACCTTC. Translation: CASTDGPYGYTF.